Each of the 2 T cell receptor beta chains below was sequenced from the same sample in a study of human T cells and chemical hapten exposure. TCRdb itself ran the RACE reads through MiXCR, one entry per CDR3 protein. The sample lists about 40,000 distinct CDR3 sequences, 3% to 3.5% occurring once. Time point: patch test 2, 6 weeks after DPC sensitization. Treatment specified: therapeutic diphenylcyclopropenone sensitization with weekly scalp DPC. The sequencing used whole blood, collected in connection with sensitization to the hapten diphenylcyclopropenone (DPC). These receptors originate from a man aged 40-50 years with alopecia areata. Some clones in this sample may be carry-over from other donors' samples.

This clonotype was seen a few times. The V and J genes are TRBV27 and TRBJ1-4; 7 bases align to TRBD1. The CDR3 has 16 amino acids. The trim removed 3 bases at V and 8 bases at J, leaving 12 bases unmatched. Germline V gene data show CDR1 as MNHEY and CDR2 as SMNVEV (reference sequence). The CDR3 DNA reads TGTGCCAGCAGTTTTCTCAAACAGGGGTTTATGGAAAAACTGTTTTTT. Translating gives CASSFLKQGFMEKLFF.

Many counts were recorded for this clonotype. The rearrangement joins TRBV5-8 to TRBJ2-5; 9 bases fit TRBD2. The germline V gene encodes CDR1 SGHTS and CDR2 YDEGEE. J gave up 0 bases and V 4 bases, and 7 bases lay outside the gene matches. This CDR3 comprises 16 residues. CDR3 DNA sequence: TGTGCCAGCAGCACCGGGACTAGCAGATACCAAGAGACCCAGTACTTC. Translating it yields CASSTGTSRYQETQYF.